This T cell receptor (beta chain) was recorded in a study of control samples from healthy donors and cancer patients. The repertoire was sequenced with immunoSEQ multiplex PCR; TCRdb's copy has only in-frame clones and lacks some. This table has 210,000 or so clones, approximately 90% appearing once. The CDR3 has 16 amino acids. Trimming took 1 base from V and 2 from J, leaving 12 bases between them. Germline V lookup: CDR1 SGHAT, CDR2 FQNNGV. This clonotype originated in a man aged 30 to 39 in good health. Sequenced material: blood. The chain combines TRBV11-2 with TRBJ2-1; maybe TRBD1 (5 bases). The CDR3 loop is CASSLVLGATYNEQFF. Written as DNA, the CDR3 is TGTGCCAGCAGCTTAGTTTTAGGGGCAACCTACAATGAGCAGTTCTTC.